These 10 T cell receptor beta chains share one sample of origin, sequenced in a study of neurological immune-mediated disorders. TCRdb reprocessed the 5' RACE reads via MiXCR and lists one record per CDR3 protein. The table has approximately 37,000 distinct CDR3 sequences, 3% to 3.5% seen once; the top ten hold around 8%. Stated time point: longitudinal time-point 1 (baseline). Sequenced sample: PBMCs. The receptor source for this set is a woman in her fifties or sixties with multiple sclerosis.

This clonotype was seen ten or more times. J is TRBJ2-3 and V is TRBV7-2; 7 bases are a match to TRBD1. The CDR3 is 14 amino acids. Losses at the gene ends were 5 bases for V and 1 base for J; bases not matched to a gene: 3. Germline values: CDR1 SGHTA, CDR2 FQGNSA. The CDR3 DNA is TGTGCCAGCAGCACCGGACAGGGCACAGATACGCAGTATTTT. The encoded protein is CASSTGQGTDTQYF.

This clonotype occurred many times. This sequence joins TRBV5-1 and TRBJ2-2; a weak D match, TRBD2 (7 bases). Trimming shortened V by 5 bases and J by 0 bases, and 11 bases separated the two germline ends. Germline V gene sequence: CDR1 SGHRS, CDR2 YFSETQ. The CDR3 has 15 residues. The CDR3 is CASRGGAANTGELFF. In nucleotides, the CDR3 is TGCGCCAGCAGAGGGGGGGCCGCGAACACCGGGGAGCTGTTTTTT.

This clonotype was seen many times. The genes are TRBV12-3 or TRBV12-4 and TRBJ2-2; D perhaps matches TRBD1 (6 bases). The CDR3 is 15 residues long. The V end lost 7 bases, the J end lost 4 bases, and 16 bases lay between the germline ends. As DNA, the CDR3 is TGTGCCAGCAATCCTTCAACAGGGAGCACCGGGGAGCTGTTTTTT. It translates to CASNPSTGSTGELFF.

Details on this clonotype: The missing conserved phenylalanine or tryptophan at the end of this CDR3 makes a read error likely. The J gene is TRBJ2-4, the V gene TRBV12-3 or TRBV12-4; D remains ambiguous. V was shortened by 5 bases and J by 8 bases, with 7 bases between the two germline ends. CDR3 length: 11 amino acids. Here the CDR3 reads CASSNGDIQYN. CDR3 in DNA: TGTGCCAGCAGTAATGGGGACATTCAGTACAAC.

This clonotype was detected ten times or more. The chain has TRBV6-5 and TRBJ2-7, with 7 nucleotides matching TRBD1. CDR3 length: 13 residues. V trimming: 6 bases; J trimming: 2 bases; junction bases outside the gene matches: 4. Germline V gene data show CDR1 as MNHEY and CDR2 as SVGAGI. As DNA, the CDR3 is TGTGCCAGCAGGGTGACAGGGACCTACGAGCAGTACTTC. As protein: CASRVTGTYEQYF.

V and J are TRBV27 and TRBJ1-3; D possibly corresponds to TRBD1 (5 bases). Germline values: CDR1 MNHEY, CDR2 SMNVEV (reference sequence). This CDR3 contains 13 residues. V was cut by 5 bases and J by 3 bases, with 8 bases left in between. The CDR3 sequence is CASSVTDGNTIYF. In DNA form, the CDR3 reads TGTGCCAGCAGTGTGACAGATGGAAACACCATATATTTT.

This clonotype was recorded many times. The CDR3: CASSIVGTNTEAFF. CDR3 sequence (DNA): TGTGCCAGTAGTATAGTGGGGACGAACACTGAAGCTTTCTTT. This chain joins TRBV19 and TRBJ1-1; TRBD1 might be the D (5 bases). Germline CDR1 and CDR2: LNHDA and SQIVND (reference sequence). The V and J ends lost 1 base and 1 base respectively, with 7 bases between them. There are 14 residues in the CDR3. The variable domain in full, with the rest retrieved from reference TRBV19 and TRBJ1-1, is DGGITQSPKYLFRKEGQNVTLSCEQNLNHDAMYWYRQDPGQGLRLIYYSQIVNDFQKGDIAEGYSVSREKKESFPLTVTSAQKNPTAFYLCASSIVGTNTEAFFGQGTRLTVV.

The V and J genes are TRBV7-9 and TRBJ1-1; D is ambiguous. Germline loops: CDR1 SEHNR, CDR2 FQNEAQ (reference sequence). CDR3 length: 14 amino acids. Trimming removed 2 bases at V and 2 bases at J, with 9 bases between. CDR3 region: CASSLFEFNTEAFF. In nucleotides, the CDR3 is TGTGCCAGCAGCTTATTCGAGTTCAACACTGAAGCTTTCTTT.

This clonotype was found many times. The rearrangement uses TRBV5-1 and TRBJ2-7; TRBD1 agrees at 8 bases. Trimming removed 7 bases from V and 0 bases from J; junction bases left unmatched: 3. Germline V gene sequence: CDR1 SGHRS, CDR2 YFSETQ. This CDR3 is built from 13 residues. The CDR3 loop is CASEGTGSYEQYF. The CDR3, as DNA: TGCGCCAGCGAGGGGACAGGCTCCTACGAGCAGTACTTC.

This clonotype has at least ten counts. The chain joins TRBV5-5 to TRBJ2-7; a possible D gene is TRBD1 (6 bases). V was shortened by 2 bases and J by 5 bases, with 14 bases between the two germline ends. Germline V gene data show CDR1 as SGHKS and CDR2 as YYEKEE (reference sequence). This CDR3 contains 14 residues. The CDR3 loop is CASSFLGDIHEQYF. The CDR3 DNA reads TGTGCCAGCAGCTTCTTAGGGGACATCCACGAGCAGTACTTC.